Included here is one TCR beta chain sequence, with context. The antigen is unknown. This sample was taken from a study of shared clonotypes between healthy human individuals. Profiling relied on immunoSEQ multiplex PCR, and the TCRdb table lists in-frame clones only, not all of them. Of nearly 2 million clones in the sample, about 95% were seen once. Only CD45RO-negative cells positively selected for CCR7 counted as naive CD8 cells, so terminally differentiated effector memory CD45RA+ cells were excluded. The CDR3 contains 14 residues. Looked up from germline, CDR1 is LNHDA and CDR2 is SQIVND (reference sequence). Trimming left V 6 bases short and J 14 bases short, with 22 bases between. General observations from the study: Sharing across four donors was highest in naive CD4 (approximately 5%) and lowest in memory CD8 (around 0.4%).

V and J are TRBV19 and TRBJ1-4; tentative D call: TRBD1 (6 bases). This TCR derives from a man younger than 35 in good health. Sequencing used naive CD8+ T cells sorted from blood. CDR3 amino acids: CASSYGTSMSGLFF. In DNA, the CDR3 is TGTGCCAGTAGCTACGGGACATCGATGAGTGGGCTGTTTTTT.